The clone carrying this T cell receptor beta chain occurred a few times. What it binds is not known. This record comes from a study of long-term antiretroviral therapy in people with HIV. General study points: Compared with controls, HIV repertoires showed narrower CDR3 length ranges. Pre-ART clonal expansion yielded clones that dominated the repertoire at all time points. Post-treatment diversity went higher with ART but stayed below transplant donor controls.

Participants with HIV, all of them, were treated in the United States. They ran version v3.0 of the immunoSEQ assay at survey level. Clones were sequenced by immunoSEQ multiplex PCR, and TCRdb holds only the in-frame ones, with some missing. In the table there are over 10,000 clones, roughly 79% of which are singletons. The source material was unsorted PBMCs, sampled 0.8 years before starting antiretroviral therapy. This receptor was obtained from a woman between 40 and 50 years old with HIV.

CDR3 bases: TGTGCCAGCAGCTTGGGACTAGCGGGATTTGAGCAGTTCTTC. Translation gives CASSLGLAGFEQFF. The rearrangement joins TRBV7-9 to TRBJ2-1; 13 nucleotides agree with TRBD2. With 3 bases clipped from V and 9 bases from J, the junction kept 2 bases outside the gene matches. The CDR3 length is 14 residues. Germline V gene data show CDR1 as SEHNR and CDR2 as FQNEAQ (reference sequence).